The TCR beta chain under discussion was sequenced for a study of Ad26.COV2.S vaccination and SARS-CoV-2 variants. Described treatment: some 20 received Ad26.COV2.S at low or high dose, single or two shots; a few received placebo; per-sample allocation not given. Vaccine and placebo recipients were sampled on day 63 after the first injection. Measured with immunoSEQ multiplex PCR; TCRdb has only the in-frame clones, and not every one. The data contain about 350,000 clones, 86% of them singletons. This sequence originates from a person between 18 and 65 years old who received the Ad26.COV2.S COVID-19 vaccine or a placebo. Sequenced material: peripheral blood, taken in a trial of Ad26.COV2.S vaccine versus placebo.

CDR3 DNA sequence: TGTGCCAGCAGCGTAGGGTCAACTAGCGGGTATAGCGAGCAGTACTTC. Protein sequence: CASSVGSTSGYSEQYF. The V call is TRBV9, the J call TRBJ2-7; 9 bases are a match to TRBD2. Germline values: CDR1 SGDLS, CDR2 YYNGEE. J was trimmed by 6 bases and V by 0 bases; bases with no gene match: 10. The CDR3 runs to 16 residues.